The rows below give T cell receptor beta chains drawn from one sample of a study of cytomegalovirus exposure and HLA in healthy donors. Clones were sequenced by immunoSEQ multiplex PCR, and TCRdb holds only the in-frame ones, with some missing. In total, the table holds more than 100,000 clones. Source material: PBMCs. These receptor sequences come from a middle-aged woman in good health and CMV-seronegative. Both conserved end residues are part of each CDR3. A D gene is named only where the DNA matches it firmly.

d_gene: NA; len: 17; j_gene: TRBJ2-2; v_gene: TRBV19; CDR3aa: CASTSRPGNPNTGELFF; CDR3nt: TGTGCCAGTACCTCCCGTCCGGGAAACCCGAACACCGGGGAGCTGTTTTTT
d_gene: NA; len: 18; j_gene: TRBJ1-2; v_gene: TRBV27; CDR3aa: CASSLSLGGLTHNNGYTF; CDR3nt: TGTGCCAGCAGTTTATCGTTGGGAGGGCTGACTCACAATAATGGCTACACCTTC
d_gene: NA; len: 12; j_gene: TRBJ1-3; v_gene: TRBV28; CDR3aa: CASRAAGNTIYF; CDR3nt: TGTGCCAGCAGGGCAGCGGGAAACACCATATATTTT
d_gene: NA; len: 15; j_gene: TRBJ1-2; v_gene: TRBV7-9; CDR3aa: CASSLALGRVGGYTF; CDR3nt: TGTGCCAGCAGCTTAGCCCTTGGCAGGGTCGGTGGCTACACCTTC
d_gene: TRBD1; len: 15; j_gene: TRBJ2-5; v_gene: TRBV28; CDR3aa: CASSKDRVRQETQYF; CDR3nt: TGTGCCAGCAGTAAGGACAGGGTTCGGCAAGAGACCCAGTACTTC
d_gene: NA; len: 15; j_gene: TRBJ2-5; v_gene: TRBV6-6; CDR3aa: CASSYSGQTKETQYF; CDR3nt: TGTGCCAGCAGTTACTCCGGACAAACAAAAGAGACCCAGTACTTC
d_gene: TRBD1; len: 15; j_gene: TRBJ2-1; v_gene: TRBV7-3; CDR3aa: CASSLNKGQGVKRFF; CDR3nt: TGTGCCAGCAGCTTAAACAAGGGACAGGGGGTGAAACGGTTCTTC
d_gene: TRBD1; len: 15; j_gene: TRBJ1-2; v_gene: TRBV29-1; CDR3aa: CSVVPLRTGGAGYTF; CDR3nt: TGCAGCGTCGTCCCCCTAAGGACAGGGGGCGCTGGCTACACCTTC
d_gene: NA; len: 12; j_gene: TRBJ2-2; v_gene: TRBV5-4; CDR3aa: CASSQNTGELFF; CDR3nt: TGTGCCAGCAGCCAAAACACCGGGGAGCTGTTTTTT
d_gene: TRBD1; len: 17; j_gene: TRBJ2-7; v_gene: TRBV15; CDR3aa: CATSRADRGLVSYEQYF; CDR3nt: TGTGCCACCAGCAGAGCTGACAGGGGCTTAGTCTCCTACGAGCAGTACTTC
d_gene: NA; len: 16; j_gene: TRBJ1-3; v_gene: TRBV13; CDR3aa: CASSVGGVVSGNTIYF; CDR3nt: TGTGCCAGCAGCGTTGGAGGCGTAGTCTCTGGAAACACCATATATTTT
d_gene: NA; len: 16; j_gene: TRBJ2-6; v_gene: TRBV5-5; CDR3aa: CASYRQPSSGANVLTF; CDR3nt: TGTGCCAGCTATAGACAGCCTAGCTCTGGGGCCAACGTCCTGACTTTC
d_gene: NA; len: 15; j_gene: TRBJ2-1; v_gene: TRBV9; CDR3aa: CASSRPGLEKNEQFF; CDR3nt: TGTGCCAGCAGCAGACCGGGACTGGAGAAAAATGAGCAGTTCTTC
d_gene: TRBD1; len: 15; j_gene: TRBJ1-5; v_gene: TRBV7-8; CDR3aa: CASSRGQGGNQPQHF; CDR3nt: TGTGCCAGCAGCCGAGGACAGGGGGGCAATCAGCCCCAGCATTTT
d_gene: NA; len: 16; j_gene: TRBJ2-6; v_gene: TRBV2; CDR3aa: CASTVRGGTGANVLTF; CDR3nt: TGTGCCAGCACCGTACGAGGAGGGACTGGGGCCAACGTCCTGACTTTC
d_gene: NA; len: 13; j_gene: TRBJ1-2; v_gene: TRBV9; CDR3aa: CASSPGQGIGYTF; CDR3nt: TGTGCCAGCAGCCCCGGGCAGGGCATTGGCTACACCTTC
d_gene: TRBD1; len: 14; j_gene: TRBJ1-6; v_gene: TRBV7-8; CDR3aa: CASSSRQGSSPLHF; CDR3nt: TGTGCCAGCAGCTCCCGACAGGGGAGCTCACCCCTCCACTTT
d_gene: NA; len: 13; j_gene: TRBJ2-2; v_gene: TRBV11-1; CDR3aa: CASSLGAPGELFF; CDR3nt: TGTGCCAGCAGCTTGGGGGCACCCGGGGAGCTGTTTTTT
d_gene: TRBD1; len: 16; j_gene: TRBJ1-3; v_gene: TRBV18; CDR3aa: CASSPKDRKFGNTIYF; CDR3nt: TGTGCCAGCTCACCGAAGGACAGGAAATTTGGAAACACCATATATTTT
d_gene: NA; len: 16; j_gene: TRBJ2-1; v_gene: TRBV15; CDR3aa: CATSRGGGPSYNEQFF; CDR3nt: TGTGCCACCAGCAGAGGGGGGGGCCCTTCCTACAATGAGCAGTTCTTC
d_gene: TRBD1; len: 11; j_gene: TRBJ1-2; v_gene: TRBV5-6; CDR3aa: CASWTGRGYTF; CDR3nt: TGTGCCAGTTGGACAGGGCGCGGCTACACCTTC
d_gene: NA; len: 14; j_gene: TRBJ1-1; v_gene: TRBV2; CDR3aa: CASSHRVMNTEAFF; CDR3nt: TGTGCCAGCAGCCACAGGGTCATGAACACTGAAGCTTTCTTT
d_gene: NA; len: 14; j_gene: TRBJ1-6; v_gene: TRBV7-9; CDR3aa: CATAASGTRSPLHF; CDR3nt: TGTGCCACCGCGGCCTCGGGTACAAGGTCACCCCTCCACTTT
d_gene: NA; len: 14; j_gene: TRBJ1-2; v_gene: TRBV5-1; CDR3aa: CASSKGPGDYGYTF; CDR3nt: TGCGCCAGCAGCAAGGGGCCCGGTGACTATGGCTACACCTTC
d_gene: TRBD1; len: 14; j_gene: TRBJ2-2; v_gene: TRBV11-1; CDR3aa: CASSIPTGTEKLFF; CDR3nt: TGTGCCAGCAGCATCCCGACAGGGACCGAGAAGCTGTTTTTT
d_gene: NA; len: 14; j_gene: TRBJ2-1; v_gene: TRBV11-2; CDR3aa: CASRIQGVNNEQFF; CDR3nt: TGTGCCAGCAGGATACAGGGCGTCAACAATGAGCAGTTCTTC
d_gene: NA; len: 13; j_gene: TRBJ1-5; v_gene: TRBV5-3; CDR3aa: CARSLRGNQPQHF; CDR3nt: TGTGCCAGAAGCCTGAGGGGCAATCAGCCCCAGCATTTT
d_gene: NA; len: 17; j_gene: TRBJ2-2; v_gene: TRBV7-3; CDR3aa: CASSLTPPRAGVEELFF; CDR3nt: TGTGCCAGCAGCTTAACGCCCCCCCGGGCAGGGGTCGAGGAGCTGTTTTTT
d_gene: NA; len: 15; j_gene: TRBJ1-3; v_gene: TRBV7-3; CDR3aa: CASSLGSPGGNTIYF; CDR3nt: TGTGCCAGCAGCTTGGGTTCTCCAGGGGGAAACACCATATATTTT
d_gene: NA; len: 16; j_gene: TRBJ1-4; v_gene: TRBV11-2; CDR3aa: CASSLGRRAGAEKLFF; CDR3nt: TGTGCCAGCAGCTTAGGGCGTAGGGCAGGGGCCGAAAAACTGTTTTTT
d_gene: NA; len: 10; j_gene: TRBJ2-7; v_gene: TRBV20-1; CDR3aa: CSARVGGQYF; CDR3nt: TGCAGTGCTAGGGTGGGGGGGCAGTACTTC